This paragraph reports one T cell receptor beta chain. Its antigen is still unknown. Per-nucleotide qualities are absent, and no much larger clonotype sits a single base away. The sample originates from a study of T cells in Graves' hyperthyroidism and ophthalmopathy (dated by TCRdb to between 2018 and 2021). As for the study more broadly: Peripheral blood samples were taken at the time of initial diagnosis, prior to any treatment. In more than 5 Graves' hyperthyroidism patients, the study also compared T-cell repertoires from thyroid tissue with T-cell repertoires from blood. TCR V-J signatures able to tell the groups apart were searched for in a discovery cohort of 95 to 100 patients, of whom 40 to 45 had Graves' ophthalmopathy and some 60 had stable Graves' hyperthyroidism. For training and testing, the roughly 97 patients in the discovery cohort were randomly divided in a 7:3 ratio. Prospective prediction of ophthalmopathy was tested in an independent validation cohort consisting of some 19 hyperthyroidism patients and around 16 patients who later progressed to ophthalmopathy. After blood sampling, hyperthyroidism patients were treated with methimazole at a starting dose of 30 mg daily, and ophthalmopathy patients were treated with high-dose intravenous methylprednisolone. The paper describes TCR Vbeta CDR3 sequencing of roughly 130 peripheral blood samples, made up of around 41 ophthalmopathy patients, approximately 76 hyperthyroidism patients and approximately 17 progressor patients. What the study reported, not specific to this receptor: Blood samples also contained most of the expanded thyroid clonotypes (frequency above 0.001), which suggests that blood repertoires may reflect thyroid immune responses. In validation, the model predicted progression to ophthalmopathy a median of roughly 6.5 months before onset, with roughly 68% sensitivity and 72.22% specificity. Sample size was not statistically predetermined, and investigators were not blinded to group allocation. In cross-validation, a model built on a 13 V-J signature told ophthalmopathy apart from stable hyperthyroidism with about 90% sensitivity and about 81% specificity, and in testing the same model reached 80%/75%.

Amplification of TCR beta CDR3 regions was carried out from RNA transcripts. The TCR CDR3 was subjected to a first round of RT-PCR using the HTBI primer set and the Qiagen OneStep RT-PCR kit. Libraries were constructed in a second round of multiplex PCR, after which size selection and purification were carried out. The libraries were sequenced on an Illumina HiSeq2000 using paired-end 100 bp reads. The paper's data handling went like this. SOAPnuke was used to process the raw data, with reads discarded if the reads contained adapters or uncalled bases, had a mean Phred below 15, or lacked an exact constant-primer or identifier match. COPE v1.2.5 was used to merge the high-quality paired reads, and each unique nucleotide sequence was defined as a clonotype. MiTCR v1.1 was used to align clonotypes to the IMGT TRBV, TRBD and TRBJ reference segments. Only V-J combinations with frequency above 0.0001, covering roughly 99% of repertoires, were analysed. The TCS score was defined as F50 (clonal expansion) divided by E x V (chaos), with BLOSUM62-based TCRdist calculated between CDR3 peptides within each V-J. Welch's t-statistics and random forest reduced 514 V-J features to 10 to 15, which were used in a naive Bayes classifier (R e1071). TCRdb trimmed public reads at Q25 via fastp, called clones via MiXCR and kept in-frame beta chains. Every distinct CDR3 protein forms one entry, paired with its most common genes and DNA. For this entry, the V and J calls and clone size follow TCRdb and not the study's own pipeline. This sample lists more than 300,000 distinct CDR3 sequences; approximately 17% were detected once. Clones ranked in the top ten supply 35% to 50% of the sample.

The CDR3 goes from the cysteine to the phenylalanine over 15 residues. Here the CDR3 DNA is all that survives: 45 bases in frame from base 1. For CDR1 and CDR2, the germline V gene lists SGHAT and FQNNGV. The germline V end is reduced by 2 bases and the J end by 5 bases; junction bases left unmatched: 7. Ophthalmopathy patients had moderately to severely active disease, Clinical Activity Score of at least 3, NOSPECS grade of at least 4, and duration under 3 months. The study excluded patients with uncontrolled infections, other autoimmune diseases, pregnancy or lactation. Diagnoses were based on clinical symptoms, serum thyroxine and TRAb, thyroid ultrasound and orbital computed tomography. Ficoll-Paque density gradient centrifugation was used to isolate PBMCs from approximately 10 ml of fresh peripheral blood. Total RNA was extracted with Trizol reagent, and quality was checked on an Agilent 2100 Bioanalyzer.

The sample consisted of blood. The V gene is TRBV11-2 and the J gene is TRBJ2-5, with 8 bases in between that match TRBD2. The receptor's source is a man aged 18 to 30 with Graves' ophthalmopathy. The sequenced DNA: TGTGCCAGCAGCTTAAACGGGGGGGCTGGGGAGACCCAGTACTTC. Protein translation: CASSLNGGAGETQYF.